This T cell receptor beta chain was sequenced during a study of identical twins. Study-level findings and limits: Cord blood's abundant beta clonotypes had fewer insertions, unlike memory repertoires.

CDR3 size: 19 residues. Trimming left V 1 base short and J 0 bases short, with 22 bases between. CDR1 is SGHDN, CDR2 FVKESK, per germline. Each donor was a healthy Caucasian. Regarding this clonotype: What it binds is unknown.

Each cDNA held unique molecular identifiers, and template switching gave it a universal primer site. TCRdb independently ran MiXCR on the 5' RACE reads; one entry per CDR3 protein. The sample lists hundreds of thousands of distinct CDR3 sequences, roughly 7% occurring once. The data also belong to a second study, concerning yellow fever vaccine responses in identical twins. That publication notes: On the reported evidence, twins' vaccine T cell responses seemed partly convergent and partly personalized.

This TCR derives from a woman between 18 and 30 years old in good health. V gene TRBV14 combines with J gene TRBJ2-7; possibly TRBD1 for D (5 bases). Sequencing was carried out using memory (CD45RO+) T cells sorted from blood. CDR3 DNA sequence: TGTGCCAGCAGCCAAGCCACGCGCACCCTCGCCAGGGACTCCTACGAGCAGTACGTC. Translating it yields CASSQATRTLARDSYEQYV.